Listed here are 20 T cell receptor beta chains from one sample, sequenced in a study of T cells in Graves' hyperthyroidism and ophthalmopathy. What was amplified from RNA transcripts were TCR beta CDR3 regions. TCR CDR3 regions were first amplified by RT-PCR with HTBI primers. TCRdb called the multiplex PCR reads again in MiXCR, with one record for every CDR3 protein. This table holds 350,000 to 450,000 distinct CDR3 sequences, roughly 14% found once. What was sequenced was blood. The receptors shown here come from a woman aged 55-69 years with Graves' hyperthyroidism.

This clonotype was recorded at least ten times. The CDR3 sequence: CASMPGTFTEAFF. DNA of the CDR3: TGTGCCAGCATGCCGGGAACCTTCACTGAAGCTTTCTTT. This chain uses TRBV11-2 with TRBJ1-1; D remains unclear. This CDR3 contains 13 residues. V was cut by 7 bases and J by 4 bases, with 13 bases left in between. Germline CDR1 SGHAT, CDR2 FQNNGV.

Ten or more counts support this clonotype. This chain joins TRBV11-1 and TRBJ2-7; the match to TRBD2 covers 14 bases. This CDR3 spans 20 amino acids. Germline V gene lookup returns CDR1 SGHAT and CDR2 FQDESV (reference sequence). V gave up 2 bases and J gave up 5 bases; unmatched junction bases: 17. CDR3 residues: CASSLFRLTDGTSGSNEQYF. The DNA of the CDR3 is TGTGCCAGCAGCTTATTTCGGTTGACCGACGGGACTAGCGGGAGTAACGAGCAGTACTTC.

This clonotype occurred a few times. The chain is built from TRBV19 and TRBJ1-1; D is unclear. CDR1 is LNHDA and CDR2 is SQIVND in the germline V gene (reference sequence). The CDR3 length is 13 residues. Trimming cost V 6 bases and J 1 base, with 9 bases left between them. CDR3 DNA sequence: TGTGCCAGTAGCCGGTGGGGGAACACTGAAGCTTTCTTT. Translating it yields CASSRWGNTEAFF.

This clonotype has a handful of counts. The chain employs TRBV20-1 and TRBJ2-7, with 9 positions matching TRBD2. CDR1 and CDR2 (germline): DFQATT, SNEGSKA (reference sequence). The V gene end was trimmed by 0 bases and the J gene end by 2 bases; junction bases not matched to a gene: 14. The CDR3 length is 18 residues. The CDR3 loop is CSARDGRASGMRAYEQYF. The CDR3 bases are TGCAGTGCTAGAGACGGAAGGGCTAGCGGGATGCGAGCCTACGAGCAGTACTTC.

At least ten counts were recorded for this clonotype. The chain carries TRBV20-1 and TRBJ1-1, with D hard to call. Germline values: CDR1 DFQATT, CDR2 SNEGSKA (reference sequence). The length of the CDR3 is 15 residues. The V gene lost 0 bases and the J gene lost 3 bases, with 14 bases spanning the gap. The CDR3 sequence: CSARDQRLVDTEAFF. CDR3 sequence (DNA): TGCAGTGCTAGAGATCAAAGACTTGTCGACACTGAAGCTTTCTTT.

There are many counts of this clonotype. V is TRBV28 and J is TRBJ1-5, with TRBD1 matching over 7 bases. This CDR3 is 16 amino acids long. With 3 bases clipped from V and 0 bases from J, the junction kept 5 bases outside the gene matches. Per the germline V gene, CDR1 is MDHEN and CDR2 is SYDVKM. As DNA, the CDR3 is TGTGCCAGCAGTTTGAGACAGGGTGTTAGCAATCAGCCCCAGCATTTT. As protein: CASSLRQGVSNQPQHF.

In this sample, this clonotype turned up many times. The chain combines TRBV7-9 with TRBJ2-2; the match to TRBD1 covers 10 bases. Germline V gives CDR1 SEHNR, CDR2 FQNEAQ (reference sequence). The junction had 7 bases not matched to a gene; V was cut back by 5 bases and J by 4 bases. The CDR3 runs 16 residues. Here the CDR3 reads CASSRPRDRGTGELFF. CDR3 coding DNA: TGTGCCAGCAGCCGACCCCGGGACAGGGGCACCGGGGAGCTGTTTTTT.

This clonotype was counted at least ten times. The chain carries TRBV20-1 and TRBJ2-1; 7 nucleotides line up with TRBD1. The CDR3 runs 14 residues. J lost 6 bases, V lost 5 bases, and 10 bases had no gene match. Germline V CDR1 and CDR2: DFQATT, SNEGSKA (reference sequence). CDR3 in amino acids: CSAFRDSGPNEQFF. CDR3 coding DNA: TGCAGTGCTTTTCGGGACAGCGGCCCCAATGAGCAGTTCTTC.

In the case of this clonotype: A read error is possible here, since a much larger clone lies one base away. This chain connects TRBV6-1 to TRBJ2-7; D ambiguous. Per germline, CDR1 MNHNS and CDR2 SASEGT. CDR3 length: 15 amino acids. DNA of the CDR3: TGTGTCAGCAGCCGTAGCCCCCAGTACGGGTACGAGCAGTACTTC. Translation gives CVSSRSPQYGYEQYF.

This clonotype was picked up one time. The chain joins TRBV4-2 to TRBJ2-1; 7 bases are shared with TRBD1. The V gene's germline CDR1 is LGHNA and CDR2 YNFKEQ. V trimming: 5 bases; J trimming: 9 bases; junction bases outside the gene matches: 16. The CDR3 loop spans 16 amino acids. The DNA of the CDR3 is TGTGCCAGCAGCAATAGCGATGCAGGGGGTTGGGTTGAGCAGTTCTTC. As protein: CASSNSDAGGWVEQFF.

This clonotype has at least ten counts. This sequence joins TRBV20-1 and TRBJ2-5, with D perhaps matching TRBD2 (6 bases). The CDR3 has 12 amino acids. The V gene lost 5 bases and the J gene lost 1 base, with 8 bases spanning the gap. Germline assignment: CDR1 DFQATT and CDR2 SNEGSKA (reference sequence). CDR3: CSALATQETQYF. DNA of the CDR3: TGCAGTGCTCTAGCGACCCAAGAGACCCAGTACTTC.

Many counts were recorded for this clonotype. CDR3 DNA: TGTGCCAGCAGCTCAGTATTAGGGACAGGGGGCGACGGGGAGCTGTTTTTT. As protein: CASSSVLGTGGDGELFF. This chain uses TRBV7-6 with TRBJ2-2; TRBD1 matches at 12 bases. The CDR3 is 17 amino acids. Unmatched junction bases numbered 10, after V lost 4 bases and J lost 7 bases. Germline V lookup: CDR1 SGHVS, CDR2 FNYEAQ.

This clonotype occurred many times. The CDR3: CASSLTPPNTEAFF. For the CDR3, the DNA is TGCGCCAGCAGCTTAACCCCGCCGAACACTGAAGCTTTCTTT. This chain connects TRBV5-1 to TRBJ1-1; no reliable D call. Trimming removed 2 bases at V and 1 base at J, with 9 bases between. Germline V gene data show CDR1 as SGHRS and CDR2 as YFSETQ. The CDR3 extends over 14 amino acids.

This clonotype was recorded many times. The chain carries TRBV2 and TRBJ2-4; the match to TRBD2 covers 13 bases. The CDR3 loop spans 19 amino acids. Germline V gene data show CDR1 as SNHLY and CDR2 as FYNNEI. With V trimmed by 4 bases and J by 1 base, 10 bases remained unmatched. CDR3 nucleotides: TGTGCCAGCAGTGCACTAGCGGGAGGGCCAGGGGTTGCCAAAAACATTCAGTACTTC. This encodes CASSALAGGPGVAKNIQYF.

Many counts were recorded for this clonotype. This chain joins TRBV11-2 and TRBJ2-7; 11 nucleotides agree with TRBD2. The J segment lost 5 bases and the V segment lost 2 bases, leaving 5 bases of the junction unmatched. The CDR3 contains 15 residues. From germline, CDR1 is SGHAT and CDR2 FQNNGV. The CDR3: CASSLISGRAHEQYF. CDR3 DNA: TGTGCCAGCAGCTTAATTAGCGGGAGGGCCCACGAGCAGTACTTC.

The gene calls are TRBV24-1 and TRBJ2-2, with D uncertain. Trimming removed 1 base at V and 7 bases at J, with 9 bases between. CDR1 is KGHDR and CDR2 is SFDVKD in the germline V gene. This CDR3 region has 14 residues. CDR3 amino acids: CATSDFSLGGELFF. The CDR3 DNA sequence: TGTGCCACCAGTGATTTCAGCTTGGGCGGGGAGCTGTTTTTT.

At least ten counts were recorded for this clonotype. The V gene is TRBV20-1, the J gene TRBJ1-1, with D perhaps TRBD1 (6 bases). Deletions cut 1 base from V and 2 bases from J, with 14 bases between. The germline V gene encodes CDR1 DFQATT and CDR2 SNEGSKA (reference sequence). The CDR3 is 15 residues long. Written as DNA, the CDR3 is TGCAGTGCTAGAGGGGGCCCGGACAGTAACACTGAAGCTTTCTTT. Amino acids: CSARGGPDSNTEAFF.

This clonotype has only a few counts. The chain is built from TRBV28 and TRBJ1-2, with 7 nucleotides matching TRBD1. V trimming: 1 base; J trimming: 4 bases; junction bases outside the gene matches: 3. The CDR3 extends over 14 amino acids. Germline CDR1 MDHEN, CDR2 SYDVKM. The chain's CDR3 is CASSLSSGGYGYTF. The CDR3 nucleotides read TGTGCCAGCAGTTTATCATCAGGGGGCTATGGCTACACCTTC.

This clonotype has a handful of counts. V is TRBV19 and J is TRBJ1-5, with TRBD1 as a possible D gene (6 bases). Germline loops: CDR1 LNHDA, CDR2 SQIVND (reference sequence). This CDR3 has 16 amino acids. Deletions cut 1 base from V and 2 bases from J, with 12 bases between. CDR3 nucleotides: TGTGCCAGTAGTATAGGTGGGGGGGCTCGCAATCAGCCCCAGCATTTT. Protein sequence: CASSIGGGARNQPQHF.

The J gene is TRBJ2-1, the V gene TRBV20-1; 8 positions match TRBD1. From germline, CDR1 is DFQATT and CDR2 SNEGSKA (reference sequence). The V gene end was trimmed by 6 bases and the J gene end by 8 bases; junction bases not matched to a gene: 15. This CDR3 contains 15 residues. CDR3 nucleotides: TGCAGTGCCGCTCCCCCGGGACAGGAGATACATGAGCAGTTCTTC. Translated, it gives CSAAPPGQEIHEQFF.